The rows below give T cell receptor beta chains drawn from one sample of a study of shared clonotypes between healthy human individuals. TCRdb's table, derived via immunoSEQ multiplex PCR, lists solely in-frame clones and lacks some. The sample has roughly 700,000 clones, about 74% seen once; the top ten hold 1.5% to 2%. The source material was memory CD4+ T cells sorted from blood. The receptors stem from a woman aged 30 to 39 in good health. Both conserved end residues are part of each CDR3. A D gene is named only where the DNA matches it firmly. Not all rows give a size; the values are once, few, many and, for expanded clones, a class.

TGTGCCAGCACCATCCCCGGGACAGGGGAGAGAGGCTACACCTTC CASTIPGTGERGYTF TRBV7-2 TRBD1 15 TRBJ1-2 NA
TGTGCCAGCAGCCCGGGACAGACTTATGGCTACACCTTC CASSPGQTYGYTF TRBV5-6 TRBD1 13 TRBJ1-2 NA
TGTGCCAGCAGTGAAGCGCTTCAAGCGGGACTGACCGGGGAGCTGTTTTTT CASSEALQAGLTGELFF TRBV2 TRBD2 17 TRBJ2-2 NA
TGTGCCAGCAGCCATAAGTTGGGGTTAACTAGAGGGGCAACAGATACGCAGTATTTT CASSHKLGLTRGATDTQYF TRBV13 NA 19 TRBJ2-3 NA
TGCGCCAGCAGCTCCGGGACTAGCGGGATCGAGCAGTACTTC CASSSGTSGIEQYF TRBV5-1 TRBD2 14 TRBJ2-7 few
TGTGCCAGCGGCCTGACCGGGACAGCACTCTACGAGCAGTACTTC CASGLTGTALYEQYF TRBV6-1 TRBD1 15 TRBJ2-7 many
TGTGCCAGCAACCATCCTAGCGGATTCGGGGGGGAGCAGTACTTC CASNHPSGFGGEQYF TRBV5-8 TRBD2 15 TRBJ2-7 NA
TGTGCCACCAGCAGAGATCCAGGGCTCCTCTACGAGCAGTACTTC CATSRDPGLLYEQYF TRBV15 NA 15 TRBJ2-7 NA
TGTGCCAGCTCACCCCCGTCCAGCGGGAGACAGGATACGCAGTATTTT CASSPPSSGRQDTQYF TRBV18 TRBD2 16 TRBJ2-3 NA
TGTGCCAGCAGGGACAGGGGGCGCAATGAGCAGTTCTTC CASRDRGRNEQFF TRBV28 TRBD1 13 TRBJ2-1 once
TGTGCCAGTAACAGCGGGAGGGCCTTGGCAGATACGCAGTATTTT CASNSGRALADTQYF TRBV19 TRBD2 15 TRBJ2-3 NA
TGTGCCAGCAGGTGGAGGGGCAGCAATCAGCCCCAGCATTTT CASRWRGSNQPQHF TRBV28 NA 14 TRBJ1-5 NA
TGTGCCAGCAGCTTATCAGGGATCAACAATGAGCAGTTCTTC CASSLSGINNEQFF TRBV11-3 NA 14 TRBJ2-1 NA
TGTGCCAGCAGCTCGGACGCTGGGGAAGAGACCCAGTACTTC CASSSDAGEETQYF TRBV7-3 NA 14 TRBJ2-5 NA
TGTGCCAGCAGCTACACCCCGGGGGCGAATTTGGGCACCGGGGAGCTGTTTTTT CASSYTPGANLGTGELFF TRBV5-4 NA 18 TRBJ2-2 NA
TGTGCCAGTAGTCCTAAAAGACAGGGTTATTCCGACTATGGCTACACCTTC CASSPKRQGYSDYGYTF TRBV19 TRBD1 17 TRBJ1-2 NA
TGCAGCGTCGGGGGGGACCATGAGCAGTTCTTC CSVGGDHEQFF TRBV29-1 TRBD2 11 TRBJ2-1 NA
TGTGCCAGCAGTCCAAGGACAGGGGCGAACACTGAAGCTTTCTTT CASSPRTGANTEAFF TRBV6-1 TRBD1 15 TRBJ1-1 NA
TGTGCCAGCAGTCCCGTATCGGGGACGTCGTCCTACGAGCAGTACTTC CASSPVSGTSSYEQYF TRBV6-6 NA 16 TRBJ2-7 NA
TGCGCCAGCAGTGAGTCAGTGGCAGGGGGCTCCTACGAGCAGTACTTC CASSESVAGGSYEQYF TRBV10-1 TRBD1 16 TRBJ2-7 NA
TGTGCCAGCAGTGACCACTCAAACAATGAGCAGTTCTTC CASSDHSNNEQFF TRBV28 NA 13 TRBJ2-1 NA
TGCGCCAGCAGCTTTACAAACTCTGGGGCCAACGTCCTGACTTTC CASSFTNSGANVLTF TRBV5-1 NA 15 TRBJ2-6 NA
TGTGCCGGCCAGTCTTTCGAGTCAGATACGCAGTATTTT CAGQSFESDTQYF TRBV28 NA 13 TRBJ2-3 NA
TGTGCCAGCACCAAATTGTACACCGGGGAGCTGTTTTTT CASTKLYTGELFF TRBV28 NA 13 TRBJ2-2 NA
TGTGCCAGCAGCGCCGACAGGACCAACACCGGGGAGCTGTTTTTT CASSADRTNTGELFF TRBV5-4 NA 15 TRBJ2-2 once
TGTGCCACCAGCAAGGGACTATCTCCGGGCGGGGAGCTGTTTTTT CATSKGLSPGGELFF TRBV15 TRBD2 15 TRBJ2-2 NA
TGCGCCAGCAGCCCCCCGGACAGCTCCTACGAGCAGTACTTC CASSPPDSSYEQYF TRBV5-1 NA 14 TRBJ2-7 NA
TGTGCCACTCTACGGACTAGCGGGAGTCTGGATGAGCAGTTCTTC CATLRTSGSLDEQFF TRBV19 TRBD2 15 TRBJ2-1 few
TGTGCCAGCAGCCTTTTGTCAGATACGCAGTATTTT CASSLLSDTQYF TRBV11-2 NA 12 TRBJ2-3 NA
TGTGCCAGCACCCTATCGTTCGGGACAGGGGGTGGGGAGACCCAGTACTTC CASTLSFGTGGGETQYF TRBV28 TRBD1 17 TRBJ2-5 NA
TGCGCCAGCAGCTTGGGACAGGGAACGGCCAAAAACATTCAGTACTTC CASSLGQGTAKNIQYF TRBV5-1 TRBD1 16 TRBJ2-4 many
TGTGCCAGCAGCCGGACACAAAACTATGGCTACACCTTC CASSRTQNYGYTF TRBV28 NA 13 TRBJ1-2 many
TGTGCCAGCAGCCGGTACCGGAGCGGGAGTTTCGAGCAGTACTTC CASSRYRSGSFEQYF TRBV4-2 TRBD2 15 TRBJ2-7 NA
TGTGCCAGCAGTTTCCGGGCGGACGGTAAAGAGACCCAGTACTTC CASSFRADGKETQYF TRBV27 NA 15 TRBJ2-5 NA
TGTGTCGCCAAAGGGAGGGCCGATGATACGCAGTATTTT CVAKGRADDTQYF TRBV11-2 TRBD2 13 TRBJ2-3 few
TGTGCCAGCAGCTTATTCTCCACCGGGACAGGGTCCTCTGGAAACACCATATATTTT CASSLFSTGTGSSGNTIYF TRBV5-6 TRBD1 19 TRBJ1-3 NA
TGTGCCAGCAGCTTAGAAACCAGGGTAGTAAGGACCGGGGAGCTGTTTTTT CASSLETRVVRTGELFF TRBV7-6 NA 17 TRBJ2-2 NA
TGCAGTGCTAGGGGTGATGAGCAGTTCTTC CSARGDEQFF TRBV20-1 NA 10 TRBJ2-1 NA
TGTGCCAGTAGAACCGGGACAGGGGGGTCTCAGCCCCAGCATTTT CASRTGTGGSQPQHF TRBV19 TRBD1 15 TRBJ1-5 few
TGTGCCAGTAGTATCTTCCCAGGGATGAACACTGAAGCTTTCTTT CASSIFPGMNTEAFF TRBV19 NA 15 TRBJ1-1 NA
TGTGCCTCAGGGGTAGGCGGGCCGGATTACGAGCAGTACTTC CASGVGGPDYEQYF TRBV6-1 NA 14 TRBJ2-7 once
TGCGCCAGCAGCCCGGGATTCGGTCACACTGAAGCTTTCTTT CASSPGFGHTEAFF TRBV5-1 NA 14 TRBJ1-1 few
TGTGCCAGTAGCACTACAGGGTTCGGCAATCAGCCCCAGCATTTT CASSTTGFGNQPQHF TRBV19 NA 15 TRBJ1-5 NA
TGTGCCAGCAGCTTAGGGGGGTTGAGGAATGAGCAGTTCTTC CASSLGGLRNEQFF TRBV7-9 NA 14 TRBJ2-1 NA
TGCAGCGTTGAGTTCCCAACCTACGAGCAGTACTTC CSVEFPTYEQYF TRBV29-1 NA 12 TRBJ2-7 NA
TGTGCCAGCAGTTTAACCCCCGGGACAGGGGGAGAGACCCAGTACTTC CASSLTPGTGGETQYF TRBV28 TRBD1 16 TRBJ2-5 NA
TGTGCCAGCAGTTTACATCGGGACGACAATGAGCAGTTCTTC CASSLHRDDNEQFF TRBV27 NA 14 TRBJ2-1 few